This passage covers 25 T cell receptor beta chains from one sample sequenced in a study of blood T cells in healthy people across ages. It was with a sample-barcoded 5' primer and a J-beta primer mix that a second PCR of about 7 to 12 cycles was run. TCRdb redid the calling of the 5' RACE reads with MiXCR, one entry per CDR3 protein. The sample consists of over 1,500,000 distinct CDR3 sequences, 39% of them appearing once. What was sequenced was blood. These receptors were taken from a human donor in good health.

A few counts support this clonotype. The chain links TRBV2 to TRBJ1-2; D remains ambiguous. CDR1 and CDR2 (germline): SNHLY, FYNNEI. The CDR3 runs to 13 residues. V was pared by 6 bases and J by 3 bases, with 11 bases between. The CDR3 sequence is CASRAGSHYGYTF. The CDR3 DNA is TGTGCCAGCAGGGCCGGAAGCCACTATGGCTACACCTTC.

This clonotype has a handful of counts. This sequence joins TRBV6-1 and TRBJ2-3; D not resolved. Per germline, CDR1 MNHNS and CDR2 SASEGT. The V end lost 2 bases, the J end lost 4 bases, and 16 bases lay between the germline ends. The CDR3 consists of 16 residues. This chain's CDR3 is CASSEYGLAEADTQYF. Written as DNA, the CDR3 is TGTGCCAGCAGTGAATACGGTCTGGCGGAAGCAGATACGCAGTATTTT.

The genes are TRBV7-2 and TRBJ1-2; 10 bases are a match to TRBD1. Per the germline V gene, CDR1 is SGHTA and CDR2 is FQGNSA. This CDR3 contains 14 residues. Germline trimming cut 4 bases from V and 4 bases from J; bases unmatched to any gene: 3. The CDR3 DNA sequence: TGTGCCAGCAGCTGGGGACAGGGGATCTATGGCTACACCTTC. Amino acid sequence: CASSWGQGIYGYTF.

This clonotype was detected many times. The rearrangement uses TRBV12-3 or TRBV12-4 and TRBJ2-4; 7 nucleotides match TRBD1. This CDR3 is built from 11 residues. V lost 6 bases to trimming and J lost 14 bases; unmatched junction nucleotides: 7. DNA of the CDR3: TGTGCCAGCAGCCTACAGGGGTTTGAGTACTTC. It translates to CASSLQGFEYF.

This clonotype was counted at least ten times. This chain links TRBV29-1 with TRBJ2-7; D is perhaps TRBD1 or TRBD2 (5 bases each). CDR1 SQVTM and CDR2 ANQGSEA come from the germline V gene. Trimming cost V 6 bases and J 2 bases, with 11 bases left between them. The CDR3 loop spans 12 amino acids. As DNA, the CDR3 is TGCAGCGTCGGTCGGGACCCCTACGAGCAGTACTTC. Its translation is CSVGRDPYEQYF.

The chain recombines TRBV7-6 with TRBJ2-7; D not certain. CDR1 and CDR2 from the germline V gene are SGHVS and FNYEAQ. Trimming removed 4 bases from V and 6 bases from J, with 25 bases in between. CDR3 length: 17 residues. This CDR3 is CASSSQLRFSNKIEQYF. The DNA for the CDR3 is TGTGCCAGCAGCTCCCAACTTAGGTTCAGCAATAAGATCGAGCAGTACTTC. Supplemented by reference TRBV7-6 and TRBJ2-7, the full variable domain reads GAGVSQSPRYKVTKRGQDVALRCDPISGHVSLYWYRQALGQGPEFLTYFNYEAQQDKSGLPNDRFSAERPEGSISTLTIQRTEQRDSAMYRCASSSQLRFSNKIEQYFGPGTRLTVT.

The chain links TRBV20-1 to TRBJ2-7; weak D call: TRBD1 (6 bases). V lost 5 bases and J lost 0, with 14 bases in between. The CDR3 is made up of 14 amino acids. Germline CDR1 DFQATT, CDR2 SNEGSKA (reference sequence). The CDR3 DNA sequence: TGCAGTGCTCCCACTAGGGGACACTCCTACGAGCAGTACGTC. Protein product: CSAPTRGHSYEQYV.

The rearrangement uses TRBV2 and TRBJ2-1; 11 bases line up with TRBD2. This CDR3 contains 16 residues. The ends lost 5 bases at V and 3 bases at J; junction bases unmatched: 6. Germline V CDR1 and CDR2: SNHLY, FYNNEI. DNA of the CDR3: TGTGCCAGCAGTTATATTAGCGGGGGGGACTACAATGAGCAGTTCTTC. This encodes CASSYISGGDYNEQFF. The full variable domain, in which reference TRBV2 and TRBJ2-1 provide the parts outside the CDR3, is EPEVTQTPSHQVTQMGQEVILRCVPISNHLYFYWYRQILGQKVEFLVSFYNNEISEKSEIFDDQFSVERPDGSNFTLKIRSTKLEDSAMYFCASSYISGGDYNEQFFGPGTRLTVL.

This chain links TRBV7-7 with TRBJ1-1; 7 bases fit TRBD1. This CDR3 has 13 amino acids. The V gene end was trimmed by 5 bases and the J gene end by 6 bases; junction bases not matched to a gene: 6. Germline CDR1 is SSHAT and CDR2 is FNYEAQ (reference sequence). CDR3 sequence: CASSVDRESEAFF. In DNA form, the CDR3 reads TGTGCCAGCAGCGTCGACAGGGAATCTGAAGCTTTCTTT.

The chain has TRBV4-1 and TRBJ1-2; TRBD1 might be the D (6 bases). V lost 4 bases to trimming and J lost 8 bases, with 17 bases between them. The CDR3 has 14 amino acids. Looked up from germline, CDR1 is MGHRA and CDR2 is YSYEKL. The DNA for the CDR3 is TGCGCCAGCAGCCCCCAACAGGGAGGGAAGGGCTACACCTTC. It specifies CASSPQQGGKGYTF.

This chain links TRBV7-6 with TRBJ1-2; D is uncertain. CDR1 is SGHVS and CDR2 is FNYEAQ in the germline V gene. The V and J ends lost 5 bases and 4 bases respectively, with 23 bases between them. The CDR3 spans 17 residues. The CDR3 DNA is TGTGCCAGCAGCCAAGAGGGCAGGTGGCTTTTGGGCTATGGCTACACCTTC. Translation: CASSQEGRWLLGYGYTF.

The V call is TRBV7-2, the J call TRBJ1-6; 7 positions match TRBD1. The V gene end was trimmed by 6 bases and the J gene end by 10 bases; junction bases not matched to a gene: 9. The CDR3 spans 14 residues. The germline V gene encodes CDR1 SGHTA and CDR2 FQGNSA. CDR3 protein: CASRTMTGRSPLHF. In nucleotides, the CDR3 is TGTGCCAGCAGAACAATGACAGGGCGGTCACCCCTCCACTTT.

This clonotype was counted a few times. The genes are TRBV4-3 and TRBJ2-1, with 12 bases that match TRBD2. The CDR3 loop spans 19 amino acids. V trimming: 0 bases; J trimming: 2 bases; junction bases outside the gene matches: 8. CDR1 is LGHNA and CDR2 is YSLEER in the germline V gene. CDR3 sequence: CASSQDLLAGGIPYNEQFF. In DNA form, the CDR3 reads TGCGCCAGCAGCCAAGATTTACTAGCGGGGGGCATCCCCTACAATGAGCAGTTCTTC.

Only a few counts were recorded for this clonotype. The chain couples TRBV28 to TRBJ2-3; 8 positions agree with TRBD1. This CDR3 region has 15 residues. Losses at the gene ends were 3 bases for V and 1 base for J; bases not matched to a gene: 3. Germline values: CDR1 MDHEN, CDR2 SYDVKM. The CDR3 region is CASSLQQGGTDTQYF. The CDR3, as DNA: TGTGCCAGCAGTTTGCAACAGGGGGGCACAGATACGCAGTATTTT. Together with reference TRBV28 and TRBJ2-3, the CDR3 gives the full variable domain: DVKVTQSSRYLVKRTGEKVFLECVQDMDHENMFWYRQDPGLGLRLIYFSYDVKMKEKGDIPEGYSVSREKKERFSLILESASTNQTSMYLCASSLQQGGTDTQYFGPGTRLTVL.

This clonotype has a handful of counts. The V gene is TRBV6-6, the J gene TRBJ1-2; D perhaps matches TRBD1 (5 bases). Trimming cost V 7 bases and J 3 bases, with 24 bases left between them. Germline CDR1 MNHNY, CDR2 SVGAGI (reference sequence). CDR3 length: 17 residues. The CDR3 DNA sequence: TGTGCCAGCATCTTAGGGGCGGACTTTGGCCGGGACTATGGCTACACCTTC. Translating gives CASILGADFGRDYGYTF.

This clonotype was detected only a few times. The genes are TRBV6-1 and TRBJ2-5; either TRBD1 or TRBD2 may fit D (5 bases each). The tail of the sequence fits TRBJ2-7 better, so the J call may be wrong. Germline CDR1 MNHNS, CDR2 SASEGT. The CDR3 sequence is 15 residues long. CDR3 nucleotide sequence: TGTGCCAGCAGTGAAGCGGGACCGGGACCCCCCGAGCAGTACTTC. It yields the protein CASSEAGPGPPEQYF.

This clonotype was observed a few times. This chain connects TRBV9 to TRBJ2-3, with 9 bases aligning to TRBD2. CDR1 SGDLS and CDR2 YYNGEE come from the germline V gene. Losses at the gene ends were 0 bases for V and 6 bases for J; bases not matched to a gene: 11. This CDR3 spans 17 amino acids. This chain's CDR3 is CASSVEAGTSPQDTQYF. The DNA for the CDR3 is TGTGCCAGCAGCGTAGAGGCCGGGACTAGCCCCCAGGATACGCAGTATTTT.

This clonotype was picked up a small number of times. This chain connects TRBV14 to TRBJ2-4; D remains ambiguous. The tail of the sequence fits TRBJ2-7 better, so the J call may be wrong. Germline V gene lookup returns CDR1 SGHDN and CDR2 FVKESK. This CDR3 has 17 amino acids. The CDR3 coding sequence is TGTGCCAGCAGCCAAGATCTAGTAGGCACCTTCTACTACGAGCAGTACTTC. Translating it yields CASSQDLVGTFYYEQYF.

About this clonotype: At one of its ends the junction is not consistent with the germline gene, which may arise from a read error. The chain carries TRBV6-2 or TRBV6-3 and TRBJ2-1; D assignment may be TRBD1 or TRBD2 (5 bases each). The CDR3 sequence is 12 residues long. Germline assignment: CDR1 MNHEY and CDR2 SVGEGT. CDR3 sequence: CAGSYGAFEQFF. DNA of the CDR3: TGTGCCGGCAGTTACGGGGCCTTTGAGCAGTTCTTC.

This clonotype was detected a few times. This chain connects TRBV10-3 to TRBJ2-5; D remains unclear. Trimming stripped 10 bases from V and 11 bases from J, with 29 bases between. CDR1 is ENHRY, CDR2 SYGVKD, per germline. CDR3 length: 15 residues. The CDR3 nucleotides are TGTGCCACCATACTACACCGGGCCTTTGGGATAGAGCAGTACTTC. Residues: CATILHRAFGIEQYF.

The CDR3 DNA is TGCAGTGCTAGAACTTTTAGGGGCGAGCGGGGTTACACAGATACGCAGTATTTT. Translating gives CSARTFRGERGYTDTQYF. The chain links TRBV20-1 to TRBJ2-3, with 7 bases identical to TRBD2. This CDR3 contains 18 residues. J was trimmed by 2 bases and V by 2 bases; bases with no gene match: 16. Germline V gene data show CDR1 as DFQATT and CDR2 as SNEGSKA (reference sequence).

The chain recombines TRBV12-5 with TRBJ2-7; no clear D. The CDR3 covers 14 residues. Per germline, CDR1 LGHNT and CDR2 FRNRAP. V lost 2 bases and J lost 3, with 11 bases in between. The CDR3 loop reads CASGLPERNYEQYF. DNA for the CDR3: TGTGCTAGTGGTTTGCCGGAAAGGAACTACGAGCAGTACTTC. The entire variable domain, with the rest obtained from reference TRBV12-5 and TRBJ2-7, is as follows: DARVTQTPRHKVTEMGQEVTMRCQPILGHNTVFWYRQTMMQGLELLAYFRNRAPLDDSGMPKDRFSAEMPDATLATLKIQPSEPRDSAVYFCASGLPERNYEQYFGPGTRLTVT.

This clonotype has more than one count but fewer than ten. V and J are TRBV12-3 or TRBV12-4 and TRBJ2-4; TRBD2 is a possible D gene (6 bases). V was shortened by 3 bases and J by 6 bases, with 9 bases between the two germline ends. The CDR3 consists of 13 residues. As DNA, the CDR3 is TGTGCCAGCAGTTTCGGGAGCCCAAACATTCAGTACTTC. The encoded protein is CASSFGSPNIQYF.

This chain links TRBV29-1 with TRBJ1-2; a weak D match, TRBD1 (5 bases). V lost 1 base and J 8 bases, leaving 14 bases between the germline ends. Looked up from germline, CDR1 is SQVTM and CDR2 is ANQGSEA. The CDR3 sequence is 13 residues long. The CDR3 is CSVEVAGRLGYTF. The CDR3 nucleotides are TGCAGCGTTGAAGTGGCAGGGCGTTTGGGCTACACCTTC.

A few counts support this clonotype. The J gene is TRBJ1-5, the V gene TRBV3-1; D is possibly TRBD1 (5 bases). V lost 1 base to trimming and J lost 4 bases, with 11 bases between them. This CDR3 spans 15 amino acids. Germline CDR1 LGHDT, CDR2 YNNKEL (reference sequence). The CDR3 DNA sequence: TGTGCCAGCAGCCAAGGTACGGGGCGTAATCAGCCCCAGCATTTT. As protein: CASSQGTGRNQPQHF.